This T cell receptor beta chain was retrieved from a study of blood T cell repertoires in COVID-19. Study-wide context: The United States, Italy and Spain provided the acute and convalescent COVID-19 samples. The analysed material was cDNA or gDNA that came from T cells, B-cell-depleted T cells, or PBMCs.

Per the study methods: Reference gene primer amplification yielded estimated nucleated cell counts. Repertoires were generated with immunoSEQ multiplex PCR, while TCRdb's copy carries only in-frame clones and drops some. V and J calls and clone size are given by that table; D and trimming were obtained from the DNA. The sample lists almost 400,000 clones, around 87% occurring once. The Seattle patients joined while their infection was active and were tracked longitudinally afterward. The ends were cut back, 0 bases at V and 0 bases at J, with 9 bases in the middle. Germline CDR1 reads SGDLS; CDR2 reads YYNGEE. The CDR3 spans 15 residues.

The chain is built from TRBV9 and TRBJ1-1; D is unclear. The sequencing sample was made of peripheral blood. The sequence was obtained from a woman aged 55-70 years with COVID-19, enrolled during active disease. The DNA for the CDR3 is TGTGCCAGCAGCGTAGCCTCTGTTATGAACACTGAAGCTTTCTTT. This gives the protein CASSVASVMNTEAFF. The whole variable domain, remainder taken from reference TRBV9 and TRBJ1-1, is DSGVTQTPKHLITATGQRVTLRCSPRSGDLSVYWYQQSLDQGLQFLIQYYNGEERAKGNILERFSAQQFPDLHSELNLSSLELGDSALYFCASSVASVMNTEAFFGQGTRLTVV.